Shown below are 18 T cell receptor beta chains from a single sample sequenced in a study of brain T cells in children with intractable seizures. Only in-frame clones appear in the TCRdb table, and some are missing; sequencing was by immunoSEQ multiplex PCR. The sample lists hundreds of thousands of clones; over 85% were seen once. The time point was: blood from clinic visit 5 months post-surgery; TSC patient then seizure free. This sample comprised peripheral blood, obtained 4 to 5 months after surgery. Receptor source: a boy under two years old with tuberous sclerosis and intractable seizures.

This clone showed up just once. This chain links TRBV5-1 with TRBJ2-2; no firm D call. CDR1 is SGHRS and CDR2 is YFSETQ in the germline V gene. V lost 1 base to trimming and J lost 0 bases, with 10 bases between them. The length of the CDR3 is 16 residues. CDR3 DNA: TGCGCCAGCAGCTTGTTCCGGTACGCGAACACCGGGGAGCTGTTTTTT. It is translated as CASSLFRYANTGELFF.

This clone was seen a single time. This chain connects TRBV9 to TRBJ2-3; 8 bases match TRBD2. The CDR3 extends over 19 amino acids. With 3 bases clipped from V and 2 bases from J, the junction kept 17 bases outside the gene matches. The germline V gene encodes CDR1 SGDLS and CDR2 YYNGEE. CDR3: CASSAPVRNGGALTDTQYF. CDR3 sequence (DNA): TGTGCCAGCAGCGCCCCAGTACGAAACGGGGGGGCTCTCACAGATACGCAGTATTTT.

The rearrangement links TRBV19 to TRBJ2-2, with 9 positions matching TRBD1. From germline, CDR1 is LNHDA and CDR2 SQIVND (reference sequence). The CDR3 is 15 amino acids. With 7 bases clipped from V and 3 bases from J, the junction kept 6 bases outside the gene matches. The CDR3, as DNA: TGTGCCAGTATTAACCGGGACAGGGACACCGGGGAGCTGTTTTTT. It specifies CASINRDRDTGELFF.

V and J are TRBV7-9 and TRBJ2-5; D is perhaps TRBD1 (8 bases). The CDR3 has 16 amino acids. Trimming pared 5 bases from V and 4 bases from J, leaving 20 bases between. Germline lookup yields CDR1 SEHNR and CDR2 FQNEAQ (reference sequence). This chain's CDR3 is CASSPSGTGFRETQYF. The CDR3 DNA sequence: TGTGCCAGCAGCCCGAGCGGGACAGGCTTCCGAGAGACCCAGTACTTC. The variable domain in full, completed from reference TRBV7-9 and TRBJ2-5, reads DTGVSQNPRHKITKRGQNVTFRCDPISEHNRLYWYRQTLGQGPEFLTYFQNEAQLEKSRLLSDRFSAERPKGSFSTLEIQRTEQGDSAMYLCASSPSGTGFRETQYFGPGTRLLVL.

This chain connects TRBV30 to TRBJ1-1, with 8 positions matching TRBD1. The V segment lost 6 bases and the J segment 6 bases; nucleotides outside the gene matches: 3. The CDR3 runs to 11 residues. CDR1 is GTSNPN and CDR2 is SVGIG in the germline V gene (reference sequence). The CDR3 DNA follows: TGTGCCTGCACAGGGGGAGCTGAAGCTTTCTTT. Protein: CACTGGAEAFF. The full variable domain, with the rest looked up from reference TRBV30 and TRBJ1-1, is SQTIHQWPATLVQPVGSPLSLECTVEGTSNPNLYWYRQAAGRGLQLLFYSVGIGQISSEVPQNLSASRPQDRQFILSSKKLLLSDSGFYLCACTGGAEAFFGQGTRLTVV.

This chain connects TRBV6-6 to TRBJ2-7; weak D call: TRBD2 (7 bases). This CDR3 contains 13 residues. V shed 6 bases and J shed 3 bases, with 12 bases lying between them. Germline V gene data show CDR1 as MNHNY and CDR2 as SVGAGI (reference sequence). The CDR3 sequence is CASREGGSYEQYF. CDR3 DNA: TGTGCCAGCAGGGAGGGGGGGAGCTACGAGCAGTACTTC.

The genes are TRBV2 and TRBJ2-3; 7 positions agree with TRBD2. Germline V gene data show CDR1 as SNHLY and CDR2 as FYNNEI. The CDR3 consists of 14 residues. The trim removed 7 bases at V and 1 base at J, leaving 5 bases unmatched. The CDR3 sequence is CASTEGRGTDTQYF. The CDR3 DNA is TGTGCCAGCACCGAGGGGAGGGGCACAGATACGCAGTATTTT.

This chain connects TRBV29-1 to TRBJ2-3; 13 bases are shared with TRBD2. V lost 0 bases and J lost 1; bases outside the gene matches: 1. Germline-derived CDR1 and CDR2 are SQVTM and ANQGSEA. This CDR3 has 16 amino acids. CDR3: CSVEEGLAGGTDTQYF. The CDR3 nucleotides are TGCAGCGTTGAAGAAGGACTAGCGGGGGGCACAGATACGCAGTATTTT.

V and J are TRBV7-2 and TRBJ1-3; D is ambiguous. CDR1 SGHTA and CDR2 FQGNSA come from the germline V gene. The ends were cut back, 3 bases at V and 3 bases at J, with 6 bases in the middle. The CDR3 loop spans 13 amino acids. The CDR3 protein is CASSFGFGNTIYF. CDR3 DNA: TGTGCCAGCAGCTTCGGGTTTGGAAACACCATATATTTT.

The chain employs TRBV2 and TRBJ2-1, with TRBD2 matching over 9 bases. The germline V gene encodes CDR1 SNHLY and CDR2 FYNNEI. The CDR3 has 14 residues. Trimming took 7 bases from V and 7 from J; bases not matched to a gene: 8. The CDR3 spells CASIGRGGANEQFF. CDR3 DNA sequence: TGTGCCAGCATAGGGCGCGGGGGGGCTAATGAGCAGTTCTTC.

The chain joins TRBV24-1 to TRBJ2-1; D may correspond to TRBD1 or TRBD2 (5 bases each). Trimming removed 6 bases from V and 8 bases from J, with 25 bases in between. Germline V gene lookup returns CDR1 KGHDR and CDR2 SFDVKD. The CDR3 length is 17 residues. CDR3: CATSTPGPHSTSDEQFF. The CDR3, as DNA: TGTGCCACCAGTACACCGGGACCCCATTCTACTTCGGATGAGCAGTTCTTC.

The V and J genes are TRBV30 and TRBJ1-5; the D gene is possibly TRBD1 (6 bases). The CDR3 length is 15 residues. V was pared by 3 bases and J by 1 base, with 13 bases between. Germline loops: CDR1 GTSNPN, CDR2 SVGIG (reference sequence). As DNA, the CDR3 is TGTGCCTGGAGCCCAGGGGTTATCAGCAATCAGCCCCAGCATTTT. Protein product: CAWSPGVISNQPQHF.

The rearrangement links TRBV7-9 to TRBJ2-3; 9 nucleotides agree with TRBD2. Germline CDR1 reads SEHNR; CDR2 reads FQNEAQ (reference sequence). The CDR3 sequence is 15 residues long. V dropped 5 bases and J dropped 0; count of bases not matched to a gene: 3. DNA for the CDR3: TGTGCCAGCAGCCAAACTAGCGGGAGCACAGATACGCAGTATTTT. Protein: CASSQTSGSTDTQYF.

Written as DNA, the CDR3 is TGTGCCAGCAGTGAACAGGGAGGGTGGACTGAAGCTTTCTTT. This translates into CASSEQGGWTEAFF. J is TRBJ1-1 and V is TRBV6-1, with D maybe TRBD1 (5 bases). Germline V gives CDR1 MNHNS, CDR2 SASEGT. The CDR3 is 14 residues long. Trimming pared 2 bases from V and 5 bases from J, leaving 12 bases between.

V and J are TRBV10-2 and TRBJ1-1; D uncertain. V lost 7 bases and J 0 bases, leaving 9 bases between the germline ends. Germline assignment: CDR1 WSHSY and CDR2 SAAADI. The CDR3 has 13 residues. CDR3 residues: CASTQHMNTEAFF. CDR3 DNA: TGCGCCAGCACCCAGCATATGAACACTGAAGCTTTCTTT.

This CDR3 reads CASSPDVGFGYGYTF. The CDR3 DNA sequence: TGTGCCAGCAGTCCAGACGTCGGTTTTGGCTATGGCTACACCTTC. The chain carries TRBV7-3 and TRBJ1-2, with D hard to call. Trimming removed 6 bases at V and 4 bases at J, with 18 bases between. Per the germline V gene, CDR1 is SGHTA and CDR2 is FQGTGA. CDR3 length: 15 amino acids.

In DNA form, the CDR3 reads TGTGCCAGCAGCGACAACCCGGGTCGGGGCACTGAAGCTTTCTTT. This gives the protein CASSDNPGRGTEAFF. V and J are TRBV7-2 and TRBJ1-1; D remains unclear. V dropped 5 bases and J dropped 4 bases, with 17 bases sitting between them. This CDR3 is 15 amino acids long. From germline, CDR1 is SGHTA and CDR2 FQGNSA.

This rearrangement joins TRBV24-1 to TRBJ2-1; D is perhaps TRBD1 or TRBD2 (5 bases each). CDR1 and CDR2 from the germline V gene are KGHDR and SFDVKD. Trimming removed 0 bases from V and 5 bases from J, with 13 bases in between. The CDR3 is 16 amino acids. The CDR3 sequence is CATSDLDGTSHNEQFF. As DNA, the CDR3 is TGTGCCACCAGTGATTTGGACGGGACGTCCCACAATGAGCAGTTCTTC.